One and the same sample provided the 14 T cell receptor beta chains below, sequenced in a study of metastatic and nonmetastatic thyroid tumors. TCRdb re-analyzed the PCR reads using MiXCR. The sample records 55,000 or so clones, about a sixth being singletons. Until they underwent thyroid surgery, no patient had received any treatment. The sequenced sample was blood. The receptor source for this set is a female donor with papillary thyroid cancer or a benign thyroid nodule (not recorded which). Some clones in this sample may be carry-over from other donors' samples.

At least ten counts were recorded for this clone. V usage is TRBV2 and J usage is TRBJ1-2; D is unresolved. The germline CDR1 and CDR2 sequences are SNHLY and FYNNEI. The CDR3 sequence is 13 residues long. V gave up 3 bases and J gave up 0 bases, with 5 bases separating them. The CDR3 coding sequence is TGTGCCAGCAGTGATCATCCTAACTATGGCTACACCTTC. Residues: CASSDHPNYGYTF.

This clone was seen many times. The chain combines TRBV20-1 with TRBJ2-7, with 11 bases matching TRBD1. Trimming removed 3 bases from V and 2 bases from J; junction bases left unmatched: 6. Germline V lookup: CDR1 DFQATT, CDR2 SNEGSKA (reference sequence). The CDR3 covers 15 residues. CDR3 sequence (DNA): TGCAGTGCTAGCGACCCGGGACAGGGGGCCTACGAGCAGTACTTC. Amino acids: CSASDPGQGAYEQYF.

The sample holds many counts of this clone. The chain combines TRBV11-3 with TRBJ2-1; the D is unclear. V lost 3 bases to trimming and J lost 9 bases, with 12 bases between them. The CDR3 extends over 13 amino acids. Germline CDR1 is SGHNT and CDR2 is YENEEA. CDR3 sequence: CASSFPGSIEQFF. The CDR3 DNA reads TGTGCCAGCAGCTTCCCCGGGTCCATTGAGCAGTTCTTC.

In its sample, this clone was seen many times. V is TRBV5-1 and J is TRBJ2-3, with D perhaps TRBD2 (6 bases). This CDR3 spans 14 amino acids. Trimming took 1 base from V and 6 from J, leaving 12 bases between them. The V gene's germline CDR1 is SGHRS and CDR2 YFSETQ. For the CDR3, the DNA is TGCGCCAGCAGCTTGCGTCTAGCGTCTGATACGCAGTATTTT. Its translation is CASSLRLASDTQYF.

This clone was counted at least ten times. The V gene is TRBV28, the J gene TRBJ1-4; 8 positions agree with TRBD1. V was pared by 4 bases and J by 2 bases, with 12 bases of the junction left unmatched. This CDR3 region has 18 residues. Germline V gene lookup returns CDR1 MDHEN and CDR2 SYDVKM. The CDR3 protein is CASSSFRDRRRTNEKLFF. CDR3 coding DNA: TGTGCCAGCAGTTCTTTCCGGGACAGGCGAAGGACTAATGAAAAACTGTTTTTT.

This chain uses TRBV20-1 with TRBJ2-3; 12 positions agree with TRBD2. The CDR3 is 18 residues long. V shed 0 bases, J shed 2 bases, and the junction held 9 bases outside the gene matches. Germline V gene sequence: CDR1 DFQATT, CDR2 SNEGSKA (reference sequence). CDR3 loop: CSAREASGRAGVTDTQYF. The CDR3 nucleotides are TGCAGTGCTAGAGAGGCTAGCGGGAGGGCCGGAGTCACAGATACGCAGTATTTT.

This clone was seen a handful of times. Given a much more abundant clone one base away, this may be a read error. The genes are TRBV20-1 and TRBJ2-5, with 7 bases that match TRBD2. The CDR3 covers 16 residues. Germline CDR1 is DFQATT and CDR2 is SNEGSKA (reference sequence). The CDR3 region has the DNA TGCATCCTGAAACGGGGGGTGGAAGGAGCTCAAGAGACCCAGTACTTC. It is translated as CILKRGVEGAQETQYF.

CDR3 sequence reads: CASSPGTGVYNEQFF. Here the CDR3 DNA reads TGCGCCAGCAGCCCAGGGACAGGGGTCTACAATGAGCAGTTCTTC. The chain couples TRBV5-1 to TRBJ2-1; 10 bases are shared with TRBD1. V lost 4 bases, J lost 3 bases, and 4 bases stayed unmatched. The germline gives CDR1 SGHRS, CDR2 YFSETQ. CDR3 size: 15 residues. The full variable domain, its missing parts supplied by reference TRBV5-1 and TRBJ2-1, is KAGVTQTPRYLIKTRGQQVTLSCSPISGHRSVSWYQQTPGQGLQFLFEYFSETQRNKGNFPGRFSGRQFSNSRSEMNVSTLELGDSALYLCASSPGTGVYNEQFFGPGTRLTVL.

The rearrangement links TRBV11-2 to TRBJ2-1, with D possibly being TRBD1 or TRBD2 (5 bases each). The CDR3 covers 14 residues. V was cut by 8 bases and J by 4 bases, with 15 bases left in between. Germline loops: CDR1 SGHAT, CDR2 FQNNGV. The CDR3 DNA sequence: TGTGCCAGCTATTCTCCGGGACGGTACAATGAGCAGTTCTTC. Its protein is CASYSPGRYNEQFF.

This clone was seen repeatedly, ten times or more. This chain connects TRBV5-1 to TRBJ2-3; possible D gene TRBD2, 5 bases. This CDR3 has 11 amino acids. CDR1 SGHRS and CDR2 YFSETQ come from the germline V gene. V dropped 4 bases and J dropped 8 bases, with 8 bases sitting between them. The CDR3 nucleotides read TGCGCCAGCAGCAACCGGGGTACGCAGTATTTT. It encodes CASSNRGTQYF.

Ten or more counts support this clone. The chain joins TRBV12-3 or TRBV12-4 to TRBJ2-5; no clear D. The CDR3 spans 14 residues. V was clipped by 7 bases and J by 4 bases, with 16 bases between them. CDR3 nucleotides: TGTGCCAGCACCGAGTGGGTCGGTAGAGAGACCCAGTACTTC. It codes for CASTEWVGRETQYF.

With respect to this clone: The germline gene is not matched at one end of the junction; a read error may be the cause. CDR3 coding DNA: TGTGCCAGCAGTTACTCTTGGAGGGGGCGAGATACTCAGTATTTT. It specifies CASSYSWRGRDTQYF. V is TRBV6-2 or TRBV6-3 and J is TRBJ2-3; D is possibly TRBD1 (7 bases). Looked up from germline, CDR1 is MNHEY and CDR2 is SVGEGT. CDR3 length equals 15 residues.

This clone was counted at least ten times. This CDR3 reads CASSLGLGRGEQYF. CDR3 coding DNA: TGTGCCAGCAGCTTAGGCCTGGGCAGGGGCGAGCAGTACTTC. The chain combines TRBV13 with TRBJ2-7, with a possible D match to TRBD1 (6 bases). V dropped 0 bases and J dropped 6 bases, with 12 bases sitting between them. The germline CDR1 and CDR2 sequences are PRHDT and FYEKMQ (reference sequence). The CDR3 consists of 14 residues.

This sequence joins TRBV11-2 and TRBJ2-1; no definite D call. In germline, CDR1 is SGHAT, CDR2 FQNNGV. This CDR3 contains 14 residues. The ends were cut back, 4 bases at V and 10 bases at J, with 17 bases in the middle. Here the CDR3 reads CASSSLSRWTEQFF. CDR3 coding DNA: TGTGCCAGCAGCTCCCTTAGTAGATGGACCGAGCAGTTCTTC.